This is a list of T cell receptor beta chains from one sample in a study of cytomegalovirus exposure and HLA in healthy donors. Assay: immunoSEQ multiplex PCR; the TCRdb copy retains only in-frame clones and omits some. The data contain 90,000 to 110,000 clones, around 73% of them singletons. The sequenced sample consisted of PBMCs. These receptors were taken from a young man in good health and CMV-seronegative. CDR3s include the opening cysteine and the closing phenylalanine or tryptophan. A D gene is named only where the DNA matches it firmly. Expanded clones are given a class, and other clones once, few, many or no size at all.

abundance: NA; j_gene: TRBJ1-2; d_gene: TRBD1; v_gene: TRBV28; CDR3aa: CASSRPAGTGDSYAF; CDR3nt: TGTGCCAGCAGTCGTCCCGCCGGGACAGGGGACTCTTACGCCTTC
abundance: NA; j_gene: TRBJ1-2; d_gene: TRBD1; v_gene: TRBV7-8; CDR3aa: CASSLARQGSYGYTF; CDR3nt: TGTGCCAGCAGCTTAGCCAGACAGGGGAGCTATGGCTACACCTTC
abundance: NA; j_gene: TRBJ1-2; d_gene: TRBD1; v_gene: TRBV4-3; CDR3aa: CASSLSSGDRVPYGYTF; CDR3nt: TGCGCCAGCAGCCTAAGCTCGGGCGACAGGGTTCCCTATGGCTACACCTTC
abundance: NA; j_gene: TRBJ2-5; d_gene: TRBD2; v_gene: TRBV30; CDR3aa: CAWRPGLAGGETQYF; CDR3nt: TGTGCCTGGAGACCGGGACTAGCGGGAGGGGAGACCCAGTACTTC
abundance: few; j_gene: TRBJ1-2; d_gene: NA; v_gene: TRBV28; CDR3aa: CASSIQGYGYTF; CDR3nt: TGTGCCAGCAGTATCCAGGGCTATGGCTACACCTTC
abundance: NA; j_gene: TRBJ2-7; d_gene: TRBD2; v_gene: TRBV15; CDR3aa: CATSPGGTSGRLSYEQYF; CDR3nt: TGTGCCACCAGTCCGGGAGGGACTAGCGGGAGGTTATCCTACGAGCAGTACTTC
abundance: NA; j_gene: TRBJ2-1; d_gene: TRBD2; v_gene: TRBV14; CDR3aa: CASSEVAGVNNEQFF; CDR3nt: TGTGCCAGCAGTGAGGTGGCGGGAGTAAACAATGAGCAGTTCTTC
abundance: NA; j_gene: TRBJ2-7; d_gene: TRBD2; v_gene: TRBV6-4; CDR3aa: CASSANPGGIYEQYF; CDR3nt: TGTGCCAGCAGTGCTAATCCGGGGGGGATCTACGAGCAGTACTTC
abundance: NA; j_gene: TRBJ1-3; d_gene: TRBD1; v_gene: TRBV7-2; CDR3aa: CASSPRGTSGNTIYF; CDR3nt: TGTGCCAGCAGCCCCAGGGGGACCTCTGGAAACACCATATATTTT
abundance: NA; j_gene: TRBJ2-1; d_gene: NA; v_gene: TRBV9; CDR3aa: CASSVSEYNEQFF; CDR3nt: TGTGCCAGCAGCGTATCAGAATACAATGAGCAGTTCTTC
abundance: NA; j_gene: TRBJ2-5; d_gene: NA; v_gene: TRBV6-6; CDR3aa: CASSYSGGYQETQYF; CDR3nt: TGTGCCAGCAGTTACTCTGGCGGCTACCAAGAGACCCAGTACTTC
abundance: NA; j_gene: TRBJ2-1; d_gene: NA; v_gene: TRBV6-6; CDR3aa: CASSYSSSAYNEQFF; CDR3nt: TGTGCCAGCAGTTACTCGTCCTCCGCGTACAATGAGCAGTTCTTC
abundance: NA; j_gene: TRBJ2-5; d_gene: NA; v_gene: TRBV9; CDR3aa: CASSKSGALQETQYF; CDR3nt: TGTGCCAGCAGCAAATCGGGAGCGTTACAAGAGACCCAGTACTTC
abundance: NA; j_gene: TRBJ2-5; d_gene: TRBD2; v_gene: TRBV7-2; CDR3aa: CASSPNRLAGVETQYF; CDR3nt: TGTGCCAGCAGCCCGAACCGACTAGCGGGGGTGGAGACCCAGTACTTC
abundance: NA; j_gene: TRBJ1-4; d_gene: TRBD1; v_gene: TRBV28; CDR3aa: CASRDREGANEKLFF; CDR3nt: TGTGCCAGCAGGGACAGGGAAGGAGCTAATGAAAAACTGTTTTTT
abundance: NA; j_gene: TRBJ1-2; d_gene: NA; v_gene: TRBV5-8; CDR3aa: CASSLAVWTEYYGYTF; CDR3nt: TGTGCCAGCAGCTTGGCGGTGTGGACAGAGTACTATGGCTACACCTTC
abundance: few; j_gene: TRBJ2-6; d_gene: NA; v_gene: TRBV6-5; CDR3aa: CASLSGANVLTF; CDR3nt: TGTGCCAGCCTCTCTGGGGCCAACGTCCTGACTTTC
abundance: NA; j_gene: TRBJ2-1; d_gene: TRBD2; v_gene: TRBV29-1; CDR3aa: CSVALAGGPYNEQFF; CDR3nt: TGCAGCGTTGCCCTAGCGGGGGGCCCTTACAATGAGCAGTTCTTC
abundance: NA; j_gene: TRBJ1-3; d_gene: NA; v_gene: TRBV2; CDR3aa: CAKKGSGNTIYF; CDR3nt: TGTGCCAAAAAGGGGTCTGGAAACACCATATATTTT
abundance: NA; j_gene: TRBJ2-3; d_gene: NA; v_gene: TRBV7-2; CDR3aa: CASSQPRGAGVDTQYF; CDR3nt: TGTGCCAGCAGCCAGCCCCGCGGGGCAGGTGTAGATACGCAGTATTTT
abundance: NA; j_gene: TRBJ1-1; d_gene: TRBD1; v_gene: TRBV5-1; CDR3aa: CASSLGQGGTEAFF; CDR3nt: TGCGCCAGCAGCTTGGGACAGGGTGGTACTGAAGCTTTCTTT
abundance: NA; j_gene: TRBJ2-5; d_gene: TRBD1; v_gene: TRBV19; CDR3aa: CATSWTGVGKTQYF; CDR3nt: TGTGCCACATCTTGGACAGGGGTCGGAAAGACCCAGTACTTC
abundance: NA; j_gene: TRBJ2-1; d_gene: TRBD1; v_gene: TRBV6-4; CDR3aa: CASSDSTGGNEQFF; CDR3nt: TGTGCCAGCAGTGACTCGACAGGGGGCAATGAGCAGTTCTTC
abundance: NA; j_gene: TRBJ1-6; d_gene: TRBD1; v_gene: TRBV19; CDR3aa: CASSIVAGGRSSYNSPLHF; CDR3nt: TGTGCCAGTAGTATAGTGGCAGGGGGCAGGAGCTCCTATAATTCACCCCTCCACTTT
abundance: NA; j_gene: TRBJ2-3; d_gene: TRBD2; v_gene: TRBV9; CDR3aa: CASSGLAGSTDTQYF; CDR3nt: TGTGCCAGCAGCGGATTAGCGGGAAGCACAGATACGCAGTATTTT